This T cell receptor beta chain was identified during a study of blood T cells in healthy people across ages. Russia was home to the donors, healthy Caucasian individuals aged roughly 6 to 100. Each sample used at least 7 million PBMCs. Primers used in a second PCR of about 7 to 11 cycles were a sample-barcoded 5' primer and a J-beta primer mix. MiXCR, run by TCRdb on the 5' RACE reads, gives a single entry per CDR3 protein. This table holds 870,000 or so distinct CDR3 sequences, 29% found once. This clonotype turned up a few times. It may be a read error: a sequence one base away is much more abundant. In germline, CDR1 is MNHEY, CDR2 SVGEGT. This CDR3 has 12 amino acids.

Source material: blood. J is TRBJ2-7 and V is TRBV6-2 or TRBV6-3; D possibly corresponds to TRBD2 (5 bases). The receptor was isolated from a woman aged 80 or older in good health. This CDR3 is CASSYGSYGQYF. The CDR3 DNA is TGTGCCAGCAGTTACGGGAGCTACGGGCAGTACTTC.